The rows below give T cell receptor beta chains drawn from one sample of a study of shared clonotypes between healthy human individuals. Here immunoSEQ multiplex PCR was the method, and the copy in TCRdb shows in-frame clones only, minus some. The sample includes about 2 million clones, less than 95% of them seen just once. Material for sequencing was naive CD8+ T cells sorted from blood. The receptors were sampled from a man younger than 30 in good health. Both conserved end residues are part of each CDR3. Fields, in order: J gene, V gene, clone size, D gene, CDR3 protein, CDR3 DNA. The D gene is left open where the match is weak. The size entry is marked missing in some rows and otherwise reads once, few, many or a size class.

>TRBJ2-7|TRBV6-5|-|-
CASSYADGASYEQYF
TGTGCCAGCAGTTACGCCGATGGGGCTAGTTACGAGCAGTACTTC
>TRBJ2-7|TRBV5-4|-|-
CASSLGPVAGGEQYF
TGTGCCAGCAGCTTGGGGCCGGTCGCCGGTGGCGAGCAGTACTTC
>TRBJ1-4|TRBV6-1|-|-
CASSEVGFPATNEKLFF
TGTGCCAGCAGTGAAGTCGGCTTCCCAGCAACTAATGAAAAACTGTTTTTT
>TRBJ2-3|TRBV5-6|once|-
CASSSGDAWDTQYF
TGTGCCAGCAGCTCCGGTGATGCATGGGATACGCAGTATTTT
>TRBJ2-1|TRBV6-5|-|TRBD1
CASSYDRGPHNEQFF
TGTGCCAGCAGTTACGACAGGGGGCCTCACAATGAGCAGTTCTTC
>TRBJ2-1|TRBV25-1|once|-
CASSDGGEQFF
TGTGCCAGCAGTGACGGCGGGGAGCAGTTCTTC
>TRBJ1-4|TRBV7-6|-|TRBD1
CASSPRQGNEKLFF
TGTGCCAGCAGCCCCAGACAGGGTAATGAAAAACTGTTTTTT
>TRBJ2-1|TRBV4-1|-|-
CASSQVEGTRNEQFF
TGCGCCAGCAGCCAAGTCGAGGGCACGAGAAATGAGCAGTTCTTC
>TRBJ2-5|TRBV27|-|-
CASSLGSGGLETQYF
TGTGCCAGCAGTTTAGGCTCCGGGGGCCTCGAGACCCAGTACTTC
>TRBJ2-1|TRBV9|-|-
CASSSGWGYNEQFF
TGTGCCAGCAGCTCAGGGTGGGGATACAATGAGCAGTTCTTC
>TRBJ2-5|TRBV14|few|-
CASSYRVTDSQETQYF
TGTGCCAGCAGCTACCGTGTCACAGACTCGCAAGAGACCCAGTACTTC
>TRBJ2-6|TRBV4-3|-|-
CASSQGISWGSGANVLTF
TGCGCCAGCAGCCAAGGAATTAGTTGGGGTTCTGGGGCCAACGTCCTGACTTTC
>TRBJ2-5|TRBV27|-|TRBD2
CASSFSSGGPQETQYF
TGTGCCAGCAGTTTCTCTAGCGGGGGGCCTCAAGAGACCCAGTACTTC
>TRBJ2-7|TRBV5-5|-|TRBD2
CASSNVRAGEDEQYF
TGTGCCAGCAGCAACGTGCGGGCGGGAGAAGACGAGCAGTACTTC
>TRBJ2-1|TRBV7-9|-|TRBD1
CASSHRDRDGEQFF
TGTGCCAGCAGCCACCGGGACAGGGATGGTGAGCAGTTCTTC
>TRBJ2-7|TRBV2|-|-
CASSDQGDEQYF
TGTGCCAGCAGTGACCAGGGAGACGAGCAGTACTTC
>TRBJ2-1|TRBV29-1|-|-
CSVVRQYNEQFF
TGCAGCGTTGTCCGACAGTACAATGAGCAGTTCTTC
>TRBJ2-1|TRBV7-9|-|-
CASNRVYNEQFF
TGTGCCAGCAACAGGGTGTACAATGAGCAGTTCTTC
>TRBJ2-7|TRBV6-1|-|TRBD2
CASSDQLAGEGYEQYF
TGTGCCAGCAGTGATCAACTAGCGGGAGAAGGCTACGAGCAGTACTTC
>TRBJ2-7|TRBV5-4|-|TRBD2
CASSRDYDYEQYF
TGTGCCAGCAGCCGGGACTACGACTACGAGCAGTACTTC
>TRBJ1-1|TRBV6-5|-|-
CASWGVEAFF
TGTGCCAGCTGGGGGGTAGAAGCTTTCTTT
>TRBJ2-7|TRBV5-1|-|-
CASSDREGAYEQYF
TGCGCCAGCAGCGATAGGGAAGGCGCCTACGAGCAGTACTTC
>TRBJ1-2|TRBV20-1|once|-
CSARDPGYTF
TGCAGTGCTAGAGATCCAGGCTACACCTTC
>TRBJ2-4|TRBV2|-|-
CASSEIQLKNIQYF
TGTGCCAGCAGTGAAATACAGTTAAAAAACATTCAGTACTTC
>TRBJ1-4|TRBV11-2|once|-
CASSLGRGQGEKLFF
TGTGCCAGCAGCTTAGGGCGGGGGCAGGGTGAAAAACTGTTTTTT
>TRBJ1-4|TRBV6-5|-|-
CASRLATNEKLFF
TGTGCCAGCAGACTTGCAACTAATGAAAAACTGTTTTTT
>TRBJ2-1|TRBV7-8|-|TRBD2
CASSLEGLAGNEQFF
TGTGCCAGCAGCTTAGAAGGACTAGCGGGAAATGAGCAGTTCTTC
>TRBJ2-3|TRBV15|-|-
CATSRTTSLGDTQYF
TGTGCCACCAGCAGAACAACCTCGCTAGGGGATACGCAGTATTTT
>TRBJ2-1|TRBV4-3|-|TRBD2
CASSQDWTRVVEQFF
TGCGCCAGCAGCCAAGATTGGACTAGAGTGGTCGAGCAGTTCTTC
>TRBJ1-6|TRBV27|-|-
CASREGGNSPLHF
TGTGCCAGCAGGGAAGGGGGGAATTCACCCCTCCACTTT
>TRBJ1-2|TRBV7-3|-|TRBD1
CASSTSGTGNYGYTF
TGTGCCAGCAGCACGTCCGGGACAGGGAACTATGGCTACACCTTC
>TRBJ1-2|TRBV5-4|once|-
CASSLDSAYTF
TGTGCCAGCAGCTTGGACAGCGCGTACACCTTC
>TRBJ1-2|TRBV7-2|few|TRBD1
CASSPGQTYGYTF
TGTGCCAGCAGCCCGGGACAGACCTATGGCTACACCTTC
>TRBJ2-4|TRBV6-5|-|TRBD1
CASSYTTGEGKNIQYF
TGTGCCAGCAGTTATACGACAGGGGAAGGCAAAAACATTCAGTACTTC
>TRBJ2-1|TRBV11-2|-|-
CASSLTAYNEQFF
TGTGCCAGCAGCTTGACAGCGTACAATGAGCAGTTCTTC
>TRBJ2-5|TRBV27|-|-
CASSLLARVETQYF
TGTGCCAGCAGTTTATTGGCTAGGGTAGAGACCCAGTACTTC
>TRBJ1-1|TRBV19|-|-
CASSIPRDQAFF
TGTGCCAGTAGTATTCCCCGGGACCAAGCTTTCTTT
>TRBJ2-7|TRBV14|-|TRBD2
CASSLRSGDRLTYEQYF
TGTGCCAGCAGTCTAAGAAGCGGGGACCGGCTGACCTACGAGCAGTACTTC
>TRBJ2-7|TRBV28|-|TRBD2
CASSLGGGGYEQYF
TGTGCCAGCAGTTTAGGGGGGGGTGGCTACGAGCAGTACTTC
>TRBJ2-6|TRBV27|-|-
CASSLVYGANVLTF
TGTGCCAGCAGTTTAGTATATGGGGCCAACGTCCTGACTTTC
>TRBJ2-7|TRBV2|-|TRBD1
CASIRGPTYEQYF
TGTGCCAGCATCAGGGGGCCTACCTACGAGCAGTACTTC
>TRBJ2-5|TRBV21-1|-|-
CASTDQATQYF
TGTGCCAGCACCGACCAAGCGACCCAGTACTTC
>TRBJ2-2|TRBV4-3|-|-
CASSQVWSGTGELFF
TGCGCCAGCAGCCAAGTTTGGTCAGGGACCGGGGAGCTGTTTTTT
>TRBJ2-7|TRBV4-1|-|TRBD2
CASSQDPTSAFYEQYF
TGCGCCAGCAGCCAAGATCCGACTAGCGCATTCTACGAGCAGTACTTC
>TRBJ2-2|TRBV9|-|-
CASSAGGGSTGELFF
TGTGCCAGCAGCGCAGGGGGCGGGAGCACCGGGGAGCTGTTTTTT
>TRBJ2-7|TRBV11-2|-|-
CASSLGPTYEQYF
TGTGCCAGCAGCTTAGGGCCAACCTACGAGCAGTACTTC
>TRBJ1-5|TRBV4-1|-|TRBD1
CASSLGTGDQPQHF
TGCGCCAGCAGCCTAGGGACAGGGGACCAGCCCCAGCATTTT
>TRBJ2-7|TRBV11-2|-|TRBD1
CASSYGPGTGKYEQYF
TGTGCCAGCAGCTATGGGCCCGGGACAGGGAAATACGAGCAGTACTTC
>TRBJ2-1|TRBV4-1|-|-
CASSHQRTEQFF
TGCGCCAGCAGCCACCAAAGGACTGAGCAGTTCTTC
>TRBJ2-5|TRBV27|-|-
CATKQLSGTQYF
TGTGCCACCAAGCAGTTGTCGGGGACCCAGTACTTC
>TRBJ1-2|TRBV13|-|TRBD1
CASSLEGQINYGYTF
TGTGCCAGCAGCTTAGAGGGACAGATCAACTATGGCTACACCTTC
>TRBJ1-1|TRBV13|once|-
CASSLAVWQPWAKAFF
TGTGCCAGCAGCTTGGCAGTATGGCAGCCTTGGGCCAAAGCTTTCTTT
>TRBJ1-2|TRBV6-5|-|TRBD1
CASSLQGAANYGYTF
TGTGCCAGCAGTTTACAGGGGGCGGCTAACTATGGCTACACCTTC
>TRBJ2-1|TRBV13|once|TRBD2
CASRDGSSGSSYNEQFF
TGTGCCAGCAGGGATGGGAGTAGCGGGAGTTCCTACAATGAGCAGTTCTTC
>TRBJ1-1|TRBV10-1|-|TRBD1
CASSEGLGQGATEAFF
TGCGCCAGCAGTGAAGGGCTGGGACAGGGGGCTACTGAAGCTTTCTTT